Shown below are 5 T cell receptor beta chains from a single sample sequenced in a study of T cells in Graves' hyperthyroidism and ophthalmopathy. Amplified regions were TCR beta CDR3 sequences from RNA transcripts. HTBI primers were used for first-round RT-PCR of the TCR CDR3. TCRdb independently ran MiXCR on the multiplex PCR reads; one entry per CDR3 protein. The table lists around 610,000 distinct CDR3 sequences, approximately 15% of them singletons. Sequencing input: blood. These receptors came from a woman between 40 and 50 years old with Graves' ophthalmopathy.

This clonotype has more than one count but fewer than ten. This chain links TRBV7-9 with TRBJ2-4; 10 bases match TRBD2. This CDR3 is built from 16 residues. The V gene end was trimmed by 8 bases and the J gene end by 4 bases; junction bases not matched to a gene: 11. Germline V lookup: CDR1 SEHNR, CDR2 FQNEAQ (reference sequence). The CDR3 region is CASSGTTSGLKNIQYF. In nucleotides, the CDR3 is TGTGCCAGCTCGGGCACGACTAGCGGGCTAAAAAACATTCAGTACTTC. The variable domain in full, with the rest retrieved from reference TRBV7-9 and TRBJ2-4, is DTGVSQNPRHKITKRGQNVTFRCDPISEHNRLYWYRQTLGQGPEFLTYFQNEAQLEKSRLLSDRFSAERPKGSFSTLEIQRTEQGDSAMYLCASSGTTSGLKNIQYFGAGTRLSVL.

This clonotype was counted a few times. The chain carries TRBV7-9 and TRBJ1-6; the D is unclear. V lost 5 bases to trimming and J lost 8 bases, with 10 bases between them. Germline lookup yields CDR1 SEHNR and CDR2 FQNEAQ (reference sequence). CDR3 size: 13 residues. The CDR3 nucleotides read TGTGCCAGCAGCCGGTTCGAGGATTCACCCCTCCACTTT. Protein product: CASSRFEDSPLHF.

The chain links TRBV6-2 or TRBV6-3 to TRBJ2-2, with TRBD1 identical over 8 bases. The CDR3 contains 16 residues. J gave up 6 bases and V 7 bases, and 13 bases lay outside the gene matches. The V gene's germline CDR1 is MNHEY and CDR2 SVGEGT. The CDR3 DNA sequence: TGTGCCAGCACCAATGCCCCCGGGACAGGTGCCGGGGAGCTGTTTTTT. Translation: CASTNAPGTGAGELFF.

Many counts were recorded for this clonotype. The V call is TRBV10-3, the J call TRBJ1-2, with 7 bases lining up with TRBD1. The J segment lost 7 bases and the V segment lost 2 bases, leaving 7 bases of the junction unmatched. The CDR3 runs to 14 residues. Germline V gene sequence: CDR1 ENHRY, CDR2 SYGVKD. CDR3 protein: CAISEPDRDSGYTF. In DNA, the CDR3 is TGTGCCATCAGTGAGCCCGACAGGGACTCTGGCTACACCTTC.

V usage is TRBV12-3 or TRBV12-4 and J usage is TRBJ1-1; 10 bases align to TRBD1. The V segment lost 1 base and the J segment 9 bases; nucleotides outside the gene matches: 2. This CDR3 comprises 13 residues. The CDR3 is CASSLGQGAQAFF. In DNA form, the CDR3 reads TGTGCCAGCAGTTTAGGACAGGGGGCCCAAGCTTTCTTT.